The rows below give T cell receptor beta chains drawn from one sample of a study of PD-1 blockade in classical Hodgkin lymphoma. Generated by immunoSEQ multiplex PCR, the TCRdb table keeps only in-frame clones and is missing some. The sample has approximately 80,000 clones, 75% to 90% seen once; the top ten hold around 20%. Sequences were derived from peripheral blood mononuclear cells (PBMCs), sampled at baseline. These receptors came from a human donor with classical Hodgkin lymphoma. Each CDR3 is given with its conserved first and last residue. Fields, in order: V gene, clone size, J gene, D gene, CDR3 DNA, CDR3 protein. D genes are given only for firm matches. Rows may omit the clone size; those that give it use once, few, many or a size class.

v_call: TRBV6-4; clone_size: -; j_call: TRBJ2-6; d_call: -; cdr3_nt: TGTGCCAGCAGTGAGGGGAGGTACTCTGGGGCCAACGTCCTGACTTTC; cdr3_aa: CASSEGRYSGANVLTF
v_call: TRBV27; clone_size: -; j_call: TRBJ2-1; d_call: TRBD2; cdr3_nt: TGTGCCAGCAGTTTACTTTATCCGACTAGCGGGACCAATGAGCAGTTCTTC; cdr3_aa: CASSLLYPTSGTNEQFF
v_call: TRBV10-2; clone_size: -; j_call: TRBJ2-2; d_call: -; cdr3_nt: TGCGCCAGCGGTTCCGGGGAATTTTACACCGGGGAGCTGTTTTTT; cdr3_aa: CASGSGEFYTGELFF
v_call: TRBV19; clone_size: -; j_call: TRBJ1-1; d_call: -; cdr3_nt: TGTGCCAGTAGTCTGTCCAGGGTGAACACTGAAGCTTTCTTT; cdr3_aa: CASSLSRVNTEAFF
v_call: TRBV27; clone_size: -; j_call: TRBJ1-2; d_call: -; cdr3_nt: TGTGCCAGCGGCTCACCCTCTAACTATGGCTACACCTTC; cdr3_aa: CASGSPSNYGYTF
v_call: TRBV29-1; clone_size: -; j_call: TRBJ2-5; d_call: -; cdr3_nt: TGCAGCGTTGTTGAAGGAGGGTTCGGATTAGAGACCCAGTACTTC; cdr3_aa: CSVVEGGFGLETQYF
v_call: TRBV10-1; clone_size: -; j_call: TRBJ2-1; d_call: TRBD2; cdr3_nt: TGCGCCAGCAGCCTCGGACTAGCGGGCCCACGCAATGAGCAGTTCTTC; cdr3_aa: CASSLGLAGPRNEQFF
v_call: TRBV28; clone_size: -; j_call: TRBJ1-5; d_call: TRBD1; cdr3_nt: TGTGCCAGCCGACAGGGGGGGAGCAATCAGCCCCAGCATTTT; cdr3_aa: CASRQGGSNQPQHF
v_call: TRBV4-3; clone_size: once; j_call: TRBJ1-2; d_call: TRBD1; cdr3_nt: TGCGCCAGCAGCCGTGAACCCGACAGGGTCTATGGCTACACCTTC; cdr3_aa: CASSREPDRVYGYTF
v_call: TRBV5-1; clone_size: -; j_call: TRBJ2-2; d_call: -; cdr3_nt: TGCGCCAGCAGCCTAGGACAGTCGGACACCGGGGAGCTGTTTTTT; cdr3_aa: CASSLGQSDTGELFF
v_call: TRBV14; clone_size: -; j_call: TRBJ2-2; d_call: -; cdr3_nt: TGTGCCAGCAGCCGATCAGGGCGGGCTCTGAACACCGGGGAGCTGTTTTTT; cdr3_aa: CASSRSGRALNTGELFF
v_call: TRBV28; clone_size: -; j_call: TRBJ1-4; d_call: -; cdr3_nt: TGTGCCAGCATCCGCGGAGGGGTCGGTGAAAAACTGTTTTTT; cdr3_aa: CASIRGGVGEKLFF
v_call: TRBV2; clone_size: -; j_call: TRBJ2-7; d_call: -; cdr3_nt: TGTGCCAGCAGTAAACAGGGACCGACCTACGAGCAGTACTTC; cdr3_aa: CASSKQGPTYEQYF
v_call: TRBV10-3; clone_size: -; j_call: TRBJ2-7; d_call: TRBD2; cdr3_nt: TGTGCCATCAGTGAGTCTCTAGCGGGAGGCTACGAGCAGTACTTC; cdr3_aa: CAISESLAGGYEQYF
v_call: TRBV5-4; clone_size: once; j_call: TRBJ1-3; d_call: -; cdr3_nt: TGTGCCAGCAGCTTGAATCAGGGAAACCCTGGAAACACCATATATTTT; cdr3_aa: CASSLNQGNPGNTIYF
v_call: TRBV28; clone_size: -; j_call: TRBJ2-5; d_call: -; cdr3_nt: TGTGCCAGCAGTTTAGCTTTAGTCGGGGGACGGACCCAGTACTTC; cdr3_aa: CASSLALVGGRTQYF
v_call: TRBV10-3; clone_size: once; j_call: TRBJ1-5; d_call: TRBD1; cdr3_nt: TGTGCCATCAGTACAGGGGTTTGGAATCAGCCCCAGCATTTT; cdr3_aa: CAISTGVWNQPQHF
v_call: TRBV9; clone_size: -; j_call: TRBJ2-7; d_call: -; cdr3_nt: TGTGCCAGCAGCGTAGAAAGGGACGCCGAGCAGTACTTC; cdr3_aa: CASSVERDAEQYF
v_call: TRBV30; clone_size: -; j_call: TRBJ2-1; d_call: TRBD2; cdr3_nt: TGTGCCTGGAGTGTACTAGCGGGAGCCTACAATGAGCAGTTCTTC; cdr3_aa: CAWSVLAGAYNEQFF